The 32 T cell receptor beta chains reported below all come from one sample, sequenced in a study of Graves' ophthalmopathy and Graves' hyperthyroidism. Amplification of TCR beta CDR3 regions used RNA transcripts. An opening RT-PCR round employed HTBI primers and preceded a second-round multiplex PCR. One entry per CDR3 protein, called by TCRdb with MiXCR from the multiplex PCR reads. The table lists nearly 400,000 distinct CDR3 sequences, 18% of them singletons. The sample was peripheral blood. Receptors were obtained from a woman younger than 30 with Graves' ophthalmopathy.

The CDR3 sequence is CASSQGVGRDNSPLHF. In nucleotides, the CDR3 is TGTGCCAGCAGCCAAGGTGTAGGGAGGGATAATTCACCCCTCCACTTT. The chain is built from TRBV3-1 and TRBJ1-6; D is unresolved. Germline loops: CDR1 LGHDT, CDR2 YNNKEL (reference sequence). V was shortened by 1 base and J by 5 bases, with 12 bases between the two germline ends. CDR3 length: 16 amino acids.

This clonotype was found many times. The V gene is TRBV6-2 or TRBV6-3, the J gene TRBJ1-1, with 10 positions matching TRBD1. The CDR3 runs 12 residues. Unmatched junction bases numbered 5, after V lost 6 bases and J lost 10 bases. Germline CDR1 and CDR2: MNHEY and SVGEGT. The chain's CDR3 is CASRRDRGRAFF. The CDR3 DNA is TGTGCCAGCAGACGGGACAGGGGTCGAGCTTTCTTT.

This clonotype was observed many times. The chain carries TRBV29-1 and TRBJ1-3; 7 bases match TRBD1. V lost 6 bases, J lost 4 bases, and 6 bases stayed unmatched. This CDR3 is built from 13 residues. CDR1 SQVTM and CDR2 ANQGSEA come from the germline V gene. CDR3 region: CSVGGTVGNTIYF. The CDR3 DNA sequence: TGCAGCGTGGGAGGGACAGTCGGAAACACCATATATTTT.

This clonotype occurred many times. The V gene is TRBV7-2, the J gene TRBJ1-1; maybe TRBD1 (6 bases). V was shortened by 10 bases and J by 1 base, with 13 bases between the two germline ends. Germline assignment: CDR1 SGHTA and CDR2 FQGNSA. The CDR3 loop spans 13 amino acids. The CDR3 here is CATRGEANTEAFF. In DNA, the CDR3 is TGTGCCACTAGGGGGGAAGCGAACACTGAAGCTTTCTTT.

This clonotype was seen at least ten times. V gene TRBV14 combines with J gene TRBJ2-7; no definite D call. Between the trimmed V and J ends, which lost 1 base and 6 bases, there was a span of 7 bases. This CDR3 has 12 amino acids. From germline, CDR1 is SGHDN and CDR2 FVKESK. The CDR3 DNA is TGTGCCAGCAGCCAAGGTCACTTCGAGCAGTACTTC. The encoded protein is CASSQGHFEQYF.

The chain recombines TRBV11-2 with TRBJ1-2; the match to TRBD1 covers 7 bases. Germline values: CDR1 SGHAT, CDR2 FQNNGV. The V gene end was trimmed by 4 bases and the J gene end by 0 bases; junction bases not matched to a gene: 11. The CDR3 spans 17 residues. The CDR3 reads CASSSRQGGPANYGYTF. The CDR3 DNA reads TGTGCCAGCAGCTCCAGACAGGGTGGACCGGCTAACTATGGCTACACCTTC.

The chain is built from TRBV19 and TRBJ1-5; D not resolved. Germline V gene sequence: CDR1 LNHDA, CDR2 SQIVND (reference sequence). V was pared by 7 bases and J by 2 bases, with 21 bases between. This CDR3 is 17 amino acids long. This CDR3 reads CASTPLVGVAGNQPQHF. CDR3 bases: TGTGCCAGTACCCCCCTCGTCGGGGTCGCGGGCAATCAGCCCCAGCATTTT.

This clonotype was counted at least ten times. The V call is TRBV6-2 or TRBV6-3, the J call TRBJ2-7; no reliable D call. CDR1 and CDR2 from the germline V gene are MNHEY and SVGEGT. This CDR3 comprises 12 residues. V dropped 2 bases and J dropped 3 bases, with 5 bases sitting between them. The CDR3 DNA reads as TGTGCCAGCAGTTACCCCCTCTACGAGCAGTACTTC. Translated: CASSYPLYEQYF.

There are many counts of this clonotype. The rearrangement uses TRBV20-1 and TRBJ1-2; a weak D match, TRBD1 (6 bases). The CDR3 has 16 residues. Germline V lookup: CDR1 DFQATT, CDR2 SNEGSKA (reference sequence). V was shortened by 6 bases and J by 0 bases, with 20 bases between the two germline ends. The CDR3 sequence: CSARGQGHGANYGYTF. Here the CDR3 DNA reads TGCAGTGCCCGCGGGCAGGGGCATGGCGCTAACTATGGCTACACCTTC.

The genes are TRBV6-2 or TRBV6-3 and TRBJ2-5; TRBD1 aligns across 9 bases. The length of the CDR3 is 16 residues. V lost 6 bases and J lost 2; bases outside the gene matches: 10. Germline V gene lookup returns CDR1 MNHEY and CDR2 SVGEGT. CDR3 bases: TGTGCCAGCAGGCGGGGGACAGGGCGCCCACAAGAGACCCAGTACTTC. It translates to CASRRGTGRPQETQYF.

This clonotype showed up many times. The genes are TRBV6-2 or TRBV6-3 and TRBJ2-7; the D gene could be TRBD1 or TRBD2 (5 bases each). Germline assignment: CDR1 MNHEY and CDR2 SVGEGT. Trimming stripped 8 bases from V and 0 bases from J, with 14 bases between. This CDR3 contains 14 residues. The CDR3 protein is CASEGRQSSYEQYF. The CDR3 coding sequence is TGTGCCAGCGAGGGACGCCAGAGCTCCTACGAGCAGTACTTC.

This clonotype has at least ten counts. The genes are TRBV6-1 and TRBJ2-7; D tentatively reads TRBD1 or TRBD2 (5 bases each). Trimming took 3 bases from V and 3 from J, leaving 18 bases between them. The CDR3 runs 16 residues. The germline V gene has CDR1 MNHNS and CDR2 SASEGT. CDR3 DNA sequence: TGTGCCAGCAGTGAGGTTAGGAAGGGACGAGGCTACGAGCAGTACTTC. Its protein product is CASSEVRKGRGYEQYF.

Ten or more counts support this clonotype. The DNA of the CDR3 is TGTGCCAGCAGCTTAGGGGGGACAGGCTCACTTCTAGCCAAAAACATTCAGTACTTC. This gives the protein CASSLGGTGSLLAKNIQYF. The chain combines TRBV11-2 with TRBJ2-4; 8 bases are a match to TRBD1. J lost 0 bases, V lost 1 base, and 11 bases had no gene match. The CDR3 sequence is 19 residues long. Germline-derived CDR1 and CDR2 are SGHAT and FQNNGV.

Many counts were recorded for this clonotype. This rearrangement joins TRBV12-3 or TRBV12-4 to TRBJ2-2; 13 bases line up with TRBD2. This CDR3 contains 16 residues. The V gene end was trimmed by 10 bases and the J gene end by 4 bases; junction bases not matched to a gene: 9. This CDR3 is CATELAGGRFTGELFF. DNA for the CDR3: TGTGCCACGGAACTAGCGGGAGGGCGTTTCACCGGGGAGCTGTTTTTT.

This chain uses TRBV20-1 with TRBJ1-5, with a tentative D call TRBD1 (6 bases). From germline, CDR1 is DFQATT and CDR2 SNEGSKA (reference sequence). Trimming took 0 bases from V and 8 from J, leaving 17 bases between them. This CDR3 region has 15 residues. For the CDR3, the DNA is TGCAGTGCTAGAGAAACCGGACAGACAATCAAGCCCCAGCATTTT. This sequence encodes CSARETGQTIKPQHF.

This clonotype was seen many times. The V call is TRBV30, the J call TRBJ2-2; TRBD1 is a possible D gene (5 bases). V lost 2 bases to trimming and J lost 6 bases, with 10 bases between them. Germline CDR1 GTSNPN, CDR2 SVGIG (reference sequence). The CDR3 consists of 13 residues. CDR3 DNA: TGTGCCTGGAGTCGACAGCTTCCCGGGGAGCTGTTTTTT. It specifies CAWSRQLPGELFF. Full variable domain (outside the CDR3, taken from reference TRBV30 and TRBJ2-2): SQTIHQWPATLVQPVGSPLSLECTVEGTSNPNLYWYRQAAGRGLQLLFYSVGIGQISSEVPQNLSASRPQDRQFILSSKKLLLSDSGFYLCAWSRQLPGELFFGEGSRLTVL.

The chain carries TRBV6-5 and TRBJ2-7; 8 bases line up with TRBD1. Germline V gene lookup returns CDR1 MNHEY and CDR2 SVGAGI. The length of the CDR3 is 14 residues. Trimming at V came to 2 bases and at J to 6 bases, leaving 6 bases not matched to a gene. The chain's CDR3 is CASSYDRGRGEQYF. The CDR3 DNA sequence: TGTGCCAGCAGTTACGACAGGGGTCGGGGCGAGCAGTACTTC.

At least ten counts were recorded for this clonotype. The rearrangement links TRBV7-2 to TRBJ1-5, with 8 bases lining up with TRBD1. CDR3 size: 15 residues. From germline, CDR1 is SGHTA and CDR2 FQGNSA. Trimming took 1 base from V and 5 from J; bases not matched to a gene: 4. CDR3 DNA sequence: TGTGCCAGCAGCTTAGGGACAGGGATGGATCAGCCCCAGCATTTT. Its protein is CASSLGTGMDQPQHF.

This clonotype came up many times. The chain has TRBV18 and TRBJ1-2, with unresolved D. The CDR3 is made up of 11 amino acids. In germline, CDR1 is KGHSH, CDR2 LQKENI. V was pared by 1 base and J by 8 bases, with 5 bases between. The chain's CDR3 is CASSPLQGYTF. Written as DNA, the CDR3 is TGTGCCAGCTCACCACTCCAGGGCTACACCTTC.

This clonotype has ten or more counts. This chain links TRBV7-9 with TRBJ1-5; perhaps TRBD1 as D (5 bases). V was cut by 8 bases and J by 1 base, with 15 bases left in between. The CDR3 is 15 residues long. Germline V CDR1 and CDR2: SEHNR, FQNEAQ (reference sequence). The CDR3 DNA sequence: TGTGCCAGCGCCTTGGGGGTTATGAGCAATCAGCCCCAGCATTTT. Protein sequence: CASALGVMSNQPQHF. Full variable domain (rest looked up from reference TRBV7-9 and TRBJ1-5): DTGVSQNPRHKITKRGQNVTFRCDPISEHNRLYWYRQTLGQGPEFLTYFQNEAQLEKSRLLSDRFSAERPKGSFSTLEIQRTEQGDSAMYLCASALGVMSNQPQHFGDGTRLSIL.

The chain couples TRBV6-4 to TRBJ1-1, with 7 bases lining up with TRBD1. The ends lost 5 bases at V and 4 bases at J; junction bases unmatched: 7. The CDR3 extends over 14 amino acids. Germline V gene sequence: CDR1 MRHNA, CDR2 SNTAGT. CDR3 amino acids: CASSLTGLTTEAFF. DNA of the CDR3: TGTGCCAGCAGTCTGACAGGGTTGACCACTGAAGCTTTCTTT.

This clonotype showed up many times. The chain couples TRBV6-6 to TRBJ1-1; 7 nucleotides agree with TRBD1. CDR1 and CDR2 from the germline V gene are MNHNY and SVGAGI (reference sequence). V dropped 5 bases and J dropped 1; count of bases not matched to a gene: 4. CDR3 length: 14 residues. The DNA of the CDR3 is TGTGCCAGCAGTACTAACAGGGGGAACACTGAAGCTTTCTTT. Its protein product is CASSTNRGNTEAFF.

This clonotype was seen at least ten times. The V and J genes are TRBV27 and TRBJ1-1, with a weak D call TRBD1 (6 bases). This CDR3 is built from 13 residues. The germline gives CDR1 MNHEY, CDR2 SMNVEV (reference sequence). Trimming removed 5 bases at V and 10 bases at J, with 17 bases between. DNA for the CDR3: TGTGCCAGCAGTCTGGGGGGCCAGAGGGGAGCTTTCTTT. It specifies CASSLGGQRGAFF.

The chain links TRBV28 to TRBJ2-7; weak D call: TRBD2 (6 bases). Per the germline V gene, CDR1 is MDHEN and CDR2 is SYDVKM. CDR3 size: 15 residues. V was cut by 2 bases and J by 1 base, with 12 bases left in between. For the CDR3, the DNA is TGTGCCAGCAGTTTAGTACTAGCCGGGTCCTACGAGCAGTACTTC. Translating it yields CASSLVLAGSYEQYF.

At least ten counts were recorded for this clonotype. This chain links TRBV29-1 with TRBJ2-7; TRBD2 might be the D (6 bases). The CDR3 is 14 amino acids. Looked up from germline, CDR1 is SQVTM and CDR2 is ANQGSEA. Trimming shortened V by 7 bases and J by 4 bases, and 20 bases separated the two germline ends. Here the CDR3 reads CSAGSMGLTYEQYF. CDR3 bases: TGCAGCGCTGGATCTATGGGACTGACGTACGAGCAGTACTTC.

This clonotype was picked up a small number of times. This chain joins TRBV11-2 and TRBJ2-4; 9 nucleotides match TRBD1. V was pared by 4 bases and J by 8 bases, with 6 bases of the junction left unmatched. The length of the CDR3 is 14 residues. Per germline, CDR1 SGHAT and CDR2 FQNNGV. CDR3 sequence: CASSSLRDRDIQYF. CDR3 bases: TGTGCCAGCAGCTCCTTGAGGGACAGGGACATTCAGTACTTC.

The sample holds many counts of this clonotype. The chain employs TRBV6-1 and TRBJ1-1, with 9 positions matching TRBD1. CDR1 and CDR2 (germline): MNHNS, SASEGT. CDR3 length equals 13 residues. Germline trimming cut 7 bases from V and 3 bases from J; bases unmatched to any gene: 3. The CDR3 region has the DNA TGTGCCAGCACGACAGGGGGGTACACTGAAGCTTTCTTT. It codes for CASTTGGYTEAFF.

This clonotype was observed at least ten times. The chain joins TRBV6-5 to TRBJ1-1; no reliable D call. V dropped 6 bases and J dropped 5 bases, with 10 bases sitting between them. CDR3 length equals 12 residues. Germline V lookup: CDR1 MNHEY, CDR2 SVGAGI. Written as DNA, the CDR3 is TGTGCCAGCAGCTCGGGTGGGACTGAAGCTTTCTTT. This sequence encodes CASSSGGTEAFF.

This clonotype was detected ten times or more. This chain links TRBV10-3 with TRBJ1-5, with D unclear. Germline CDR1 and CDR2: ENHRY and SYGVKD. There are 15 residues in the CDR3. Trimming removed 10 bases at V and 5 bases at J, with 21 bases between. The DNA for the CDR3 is TGTGCCACCCGGCCCCGAGGGTTTAGTGATCAGCCCCAGCATTTT. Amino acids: CATRPRGFSDQPQHF.

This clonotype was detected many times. CDR3 protein: CASSPNPGLALTGELFF. The CDR3 region has the DNA TGTGCCAGCAGTCCCAATCCGGGACTAGCCTTGACCGGGGAGCTGTTTTTT. V gene TRBV28 combines with J gene TRBJ2-2, with 9 bases fitting TRBD2. Looked up from germline, CDR1 is MDHEN and CDR2 is SYDVKM. There are 17 residues in the CDR3. Trimming at V came to 5 bases and at J to 5 bases, leaving 12 bases not matched to a gene.

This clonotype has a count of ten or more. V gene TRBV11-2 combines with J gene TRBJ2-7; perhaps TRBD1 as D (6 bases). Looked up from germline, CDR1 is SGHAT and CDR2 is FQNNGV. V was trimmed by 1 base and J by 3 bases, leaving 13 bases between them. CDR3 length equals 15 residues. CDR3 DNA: TGTGCCAGCAGCTTAGTGGGGGCCCTATTCTACGAGCAGTACTTC. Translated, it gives CASSLVGALFYEQYF.

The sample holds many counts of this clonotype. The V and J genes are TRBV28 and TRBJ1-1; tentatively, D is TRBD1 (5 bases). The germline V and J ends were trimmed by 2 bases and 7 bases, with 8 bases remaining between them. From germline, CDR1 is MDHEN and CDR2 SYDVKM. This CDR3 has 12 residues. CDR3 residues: CASSLLTDEAFF. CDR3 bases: TGTGCCAGCAGTTTACTGACAGATGAAGCTTTCTTT.